The next 14 T cell receptor beta chains were all read from a single sample in a study of T cells in localized non-small cell lung cancer. Data came from immunoSEQ multiplex PCR; TCRdb stores just in-frame clones and leaves some out. The data contain about 52,000 clones, around nine tenths of them seen just once; the ten biggest clones take up less than 20%. Sequenced material: PBMCs, taken before any cancer treatment. Source of these receptors: a female donor with stage II lung adenocarcinoma.

This chain joins TRBV6-1 and TRBJ2-5, with TRBD2 identical over 9 bases. V dropped 6 bases and J dropped 4; count of bases not matched to a gene: 6. The V gene's germline CDR1 is MNHNS and CDR2 SASEGT. The CDR3 is made up of 14 amino acids. CDR3 protein: CASREGTSLETQYF. In DNA form, the CDR3 reads TGTGCCAGCAGGGAGGGGACTAGCTTAGAGACCCAGTACTTC.

This chain connects TRBV7-9 to TRBJ2-7; D may be TRBD1 or TRBD2 (5 bases each). CDR1 and CDR2 from the germline V gene are SEHNR and FQNEAQ (reference sequence). The germline V and J ends were trimmed by 5 bases and 2 bases, with 13 bases remaining between them. This CDR3 comprises 14 residues. The CDR3 loop reads CASSNRDGTYEQYF. CDR3 nucleotides: TGTGCCAGCAGCAACCGGGACGGGACCTACGAGCAGTACTTC. The whole variable domain, remainder taken from reference TRBV7-9 and TRBJ2-7, is DTGVSQNPRHKITKRGQNVTFRCDPISEHNRLYWYRQTLGQGPEFLTYFQNEAQLEKSRLLSDRFSAERPKGSFSTLEIQRTEQGDSAMYLCASSNRDGTYEQYFGPGTRLTVT.

V gene TRBV7-8 combines with J gene TRBJ2-2; D perhaps matches TRBD1 (6 bases). CDR1 is SGHVS, CDR2 FQNEAQ, per germline. The CDR3 spans 16 residues. Trimming shortened V by 1 base and J by 1 base, and 10 bases separated the two germline ends. In nucleotides, the CDR3 is TGTGCCAGCAGCTTAGGAACAGGGAAGAACACCGGGGAGCTGTTTTTT. This gives the protein CASSLGTGKNTGELFF. The full variable domain, its missing parts supplied by reference TRBV7-8 and TRBJ2-2, is GAGVSQSPRYKVAKRGQDVALRCDPISGHVSLFWYQQALGQGPEFLTYFQNEAQLDKSGLPSDRFFAERPEGSVSTLKIQRTQQEDSAVYLCASSLGTGKNTGELFFGEGSRLTVL.

The chain is built from TRBV14 and TRBJ2-2, with D perhaps TRBD1 (6 bases). Between the trimmed V and J ends, which lost 4 bases and 0 bases, there was a span of 12 bases. Germline V lookup: CDR1 SGHDN, CDR2 FVKESK. This CDR3 spans 16 amino acids. DNA for the CDR3: TGTGCCAGCAGCCTTACAGGGAGTACGAACACCGGGGAGCTGTTTTTT. As protein: CASSLTGSTNTGELFF.

The chain carries TRBV6-1 and TRBJ2-7; D is possibly TRBD2 (6 bases). Trimming took 6 bases from V and 2 from J, leaving 17 bases between them. In germline, CDR1 is MNHNS, CDR2 SASEGT. There are 15 residues in the CDR3. Here the CDR3 reads CASSPSGVGTYEQYF. The CDR3 coding sequence is TGTGCCAGCAGCCCATCGGGGGTAGGGACCTACGAGCAGTACTTC.

This clone was counted a few times. This chain connects TRBV19 to TRBJ1-5; weak D call: TRBD1 (5 bases). In germline, CDR1 is LNHDA, CDR2 SQIVND (reference sequence). The germline V and J ends were trimmed by 3 bases and 3 bases, with 15 bases remaining between them. The CDR3 is made up of 16 amino acids. The CDR3 spells CASSMPGTFNNQPQHF. The CDR3, as DNA: TGTGCCAGTAGTATGCCCGGGACCTTTAACAATCAGCCCCAGCATTTT. Full variable domain (outside the CDR3, taken from reference TRBV19 and TRBJ1-5): DGGITQSPKYLFRKEGQNVTLSCEQNLNHDAMYWYRQDPGQGLRLIYYSQIVNDFQKGDIAEGYSVSREKKESFPLTVTSAQKNPTAFYLCASSMPGTFNNQPQHFGDGTRLSIL.

CDR3 sequence: CASSLVQGTEAFF. In nucleotides, the CDR3 is TGCGCCAGCAGCTTGGTACAGGGCACTGAAGCTTTCTTT. This chain uses TRBV5-1 with TRBJ1-1; D may be TRBD1 (6 bases). The CDR3 totals 13 residues. CDR1 SGHRS and CDR2 YFSETQ come from the germline V gene. The V end lost 0 bases, the J end lost 4 bases, and 7 bases lay between the germline ends.

The chain recombines TRBV6-1 with TRBJ1-1; weak D call: TRBD1 (6 bases). Germline CDR1 and CDR2: MNHNS and SASEGT. V lost 4 bases and J 5 bases, leaving 11 bases between the germline ends. The CDR3 runs to 13 residues. CDR3 sequence: CASSGPQGTEAFF. The CDR3 bases are TGTGCCAGCAGTGGCCCGCAGGGGACTGAAGCTTTCTTT.

This chain links TRBV7-9 with TRBJ1-2; 7 bases line up with TRBD1. CDR3 length: 14 residues. CDR1 is SEHNR and CDR2 is FQNEAQ in the germline V gene (reference sequence). V lost 4 bases and J lost 8; bases outside the gene matches: 10. CDR3 DNA: TGTGCCAGCAGCTATCGGGACAGCCCGTGGGGCTACACCTTC. Protein: CASSYRDSPWGYTF.

The chain combines TRBV20-1 with TRBJ1-2; D gene unclear. From germline, CDR1 is DFQATT and CDR2 SNEGSKA (reference sequence). This CDR3 has 11 amino acids. V lost 5 bases and J lost 4, with 8 bases in between. In DNA form, the CDR3 reads TGCAGTGCTCTCCTGGCCTATGGCTACACCTTC. This gives the protein CSALLAYGYTF.

CDR3 coding DNA: TGTGCCAGCAGCTTTAGGGTGGGCTCCGGGGAGCTGTTTTTT. Encoded protein: CASSFRVGSGELFF. The V gene is TRBV7-6, the J gene TRBJ2-2; D unclear. The germline V and J ends were trimmed by 3 bases and 6 bases, with 11 bases remaining between them. Germline CDR1 reads SGHVS; CDR2 reads FNYEAQ. The CDR3 totals 14 residues.

This chain joins TRBV2 and TRBJ1-1; D is unresolved. This CDR3 contains 13 residues. Germline CDR1 and CDR2: SNHLY and FYNNEI. The V and J ends lost 7 bases and 4 bases respectively, with 13 bases between them. The CDR3 here is CASIERYFTEAFF. The CDR3 nucleotides are TGTGCCAGCATCGAAAGGTATTTCACTGAAGCTTTCTTT.

The chain combines TRBV5-4 with TRBJ2-1; 7 nucleotides agree with TRBD1. After removal of 4 bases from V and 5 bases from J, the junction contained 12 bases not matched to a gene. Germline loops: CDR1 SGHNT, CDR2 YYREEE (reference sequence). The CDR3 is 16 residues long. CDR3 sequence (DNA): TGTGCCAGCAGCCTCCCCGGGACAGAGCAACACAATGAGCAGTTCTTC. Translating gives CASSLPGTEQHNEQFF.

V is TRBV6-5 and J is TRBJ2-4, with D perhaps TRBD1 or TRBD2 (5 bases each). V lost 2 bases, J lost 5 bases, and 13 bases lay in between. The CDR3 is 15 amino acids. Germline V gene lookup returns CDR1 MNHEY and CDR2 SVGAGI. The CDR3: CASSYGGLGENIQYF. CDR3 nucleotide sequence: TGTGCCAGCAGTTACGGGGGTTTGGGGGAAAACATTCAGTACTTC.